The rows below give T cell receptor beta chains drawn from one sample of a study of cytomegalovirus exposure and HLA in healthy donors. The method was immunoSEQ multiplex PCR; TCRdb's version includes in-frame clones alone and lacks a portion of them. The profile shows some 160,000 clones, around three quarters of them singletons. The sequenced sample consisted of PBMCs. Source of these receptors: a man in his fifties or sixties in good health and CMV-seropositive. Both conserved end residues are part of each CDR3. Each record gives: V gene, clone size, D gene, J gene, CDR3 protein, CDR3 DNA. A D gene is named only where the DNA matches it firmly. Size is omitted from some rows. Given values are once, few, many or a class for expanded clones.

>TRBV27|-|TRBD2|TRBJ2-1
CASRLAGLLSYNEQFF
TGTGCCAGCAGGCTAGCGGGCTTACTCTCCTACAATGAGCAGTTCTTC
>TRBV19|few|-|TRBJ1-1
CASSDPWTANTEAFF
TGTGCCAGTAGCGACCCATGGACAGCTAACACTGAAGCTTTCTTT
>TRBV7-9|-|-|TRBJ1-6
CASNLGSSYNSPLHF
TGTGCCAGCAACCTAGGGAGCTCCTATAATTCACCCCTCCACTTT
>TRBV19|-|TRBD1|TRBJ1-5
CASSTRTGPYNQPQHF
TGTGCCAGTAGTACCAGGACAGGGCCTTACAATCAGCCCCAGCATTTT
>TRBV7-8|-|-|TRBJ2-7
CASSLPLTIAGAPSYEQYF
TGTGCCAGCAGCTTACCCCTAACTATCGCGGGGGCTCCCTCCTACGAGCAGTACTTC
>TRBV19|once|TRBD1|TRBJ1-5
CASSGQGLSNQPQHF
TGTGCCAGTAGTGGACAGGGGCTAAGCAATCAGCCCCAGCATTTT
>TRBV5-8|-|TRBD2|TRBJ2-7
CASSLATSGGVLSYEQYF
TGTGCCAGCAGCTTGGCGACTAGCGGGGGGGTCCTCTCCTACGAGCAGTACTTC
>TRBV5-4|-|TRBD1|TRBJ2-7
CASSSTGGEHEQYF
TGTGCCAGCAGCTCGACAGGGGGCGAACACGAGCAGTACTTC
>TRBV11-3|-|-|TRBJ2-3
CASSLMGGPSDTQYF
TGTGCCAGCAGCTTAATGGGGGGGCCATCAGATACGCAGTATTTT
>TRBV10-3|-|TRBD2|TRBJ2-1
CAIQETSGGAYEQFF
TGTGCCATTCAGGAAACTAGCGGGGGGGCCTATGAGCAGTTCTTC
>TRBV18|few|-|TRBJ1-6
CASSPSTGYNSPLHF
TGTGCCAGCTCACCTTCAACAGGGTATAATTCACCCCTCCACTTT
>TRBV5-1|-|-|TRBJ2-2
CASSLQRSTGELFF
TGCGCCAGCAGCTTACAGCGGTCCACCGGGGAGCTGTTTTTT
>TRBV6-5|-|-|TRBJ1-2
CASSYSGGWNYGYTF
TGTGCCAGCAGTTACTCAGGGGGTTGGAACTATGGCTACACCTTC
>TRBV5-4|-|-|TRBJ1-5
CASSLEGGGQPQHF
TGTGCCAGCAGCTTGGAAGGGGGGGGACAGCCCCAGCATTTT
>TRBV4-1|-|TRBD1|TRBJ1-4
CASSRRQGGTNEKLFF
TGCGCCAGCAGCCGCAGACAGGGGGGTACTAATGAAAAACTGTTTTTT
>TRBV4-3|-|-|TRBJ1-2
CASSSGIGVEYTF
TGCGCCAGCAGCTCAGGCATAGGGGTGGAGTACACCTTC
>TRBV4-3|-|TRBD2|TRBJ2-3
CASSPQAQRGAEDTQYF
TGCGCCAGCAGCCCACAAGCCCAGCGGGGGGCGGAAGATACGCAGTATTTT
>TRBV11-1|few|TRBD1|TRBJ1-1
CASRDDRGNTEAFF
TGTGCCAGCAGAGATGACAGGGGAAACACTGAAGCTTTCTTT
>TRBV7-8|few|-|TRBJ1-5
CASSDPRGNQPQHF
TGTGCCAGCAGCGATCCAAGGGGAAATCAGCCCCAGCATTTT
>TRBV29-1|-|TRBD2|TRBJ2-1
CSVSGGAGGEQFF
TGCAGCGTGAGCGGGGGGGCCGGGGGTGAGCAGTTCTTC
>TRBV5-1|-|TRBD1|TRBJ1-2
CASSLDRGTSYGYTF
TGCGCCAGCAGCTTGGACAGGGGAACTTCCTATGGCTACACCTTC
>TRBV7-2|-|TRBD2|TRBJ2-1
CASSLVGGLAGPNEQFF
TGTGCCAGCAGCTTAGTAGGGGGACTAGCGGGGCCCAATGAGCAGTTCTTC
>TRBV6-5|-|TRBD1|TRBJ2-7
CASRELGQGSYEQYF
TGTGCCAGCAGAGAGTTGGGACAGGGCTCCTACGAGCAGTACTTC
>TRBV4-1|few|-|TRBJ1-5
CASSQEGGGGNQPQHF
TGCGCCAGCAGCCAAGAGGGAGGCGGGGGCAATCAGCCCCAGCATTTT
>TRBV28|-|-|TRBJ1-4
CASSSPPGKLFF
TGTGCCAGCAGTTCCCCCCCCGGAAAACTGTTTTTT
>TRBV7-6|once|-|TRBJ1-5
CASSLGQSSNQPQHF
TGTGCCAGCAGCTTAGGCCAGTCTAGCAATCAGCCCCAGCATTTT
>TRBV5-1|-|-|TRBJ1-2
CASSLVRGLDYGYTF
TGCGCCAGCAGCTTGGTTCGGGGGTTGGACTATGGCTACACCTTC
>TRBV6-5|-|TRBD1|TRBJ2-3
CASRQGRSDTQYF
TGTGCAAGCCGACAGGGCAGATCAGATACGCAGTATTTT
>TRBV6-6|-|-|TRBJ2-1
CASIYTGGATNEQFF
TGTGCCAGCATTTACACAGGGGGGGCTACCAATGAGCAGTTCTTC
>TRBV19|-|-|TRBJ2-7
CASSVTDSPADEQYF
TGTGCCAGTAGTGTGACGGATTCCCCCGCGGACGAGCAGTACTTC
>TRBV9|-|-|TRBJ2-7
CASSGRFGREQYF
TGTGCCAGCAGCGGTAGATTTGGGCGCGAGCAGTACTTC
>TRBV7-2|-|TRBD2|TRBJ2-5
CASSLRGGRAETQYF
TGTGCCAGCAGCTTACGGGGGGGCCGTGCTGAGACCCAGTACTTC
>TRBV28|-|TRBD1|TRBJ1-2
CASRWTGGDYGYTF
TGTGCCAGCAGATGGACAGGGGGCGACTATGGCTACACCTTC
>TRBV11-3|-|-|TRBJ2-7
CASSVGTSYEQYF
TGTGCCAGCAGCGTCGGGACAAGTTACGAGCAGTACTTC
>TRBV2|few|TRBD1|TRBJ1-1
CASDVAGGITEAFF
TGTGCCAGCGATGTGGCAGGGGGCATCACTGAAGCTTTCTTT
>TRBV5-1|once|TRBD2|TRBJ2-2
CASSGGLAANTGELFF
TGCGCCAGCAGCGGGGGACTAGCGGCGAACACCGGGGAGCTGTTTTTT
>TRBV30|-|-|TRBJ2-5
CASTGGAGETQYF
TGTGCCTCTACGGGGGGCGCGGGGGAGACCCAGTACTTC
>TRBV10-3|-|TRBD1|TRBJ2-7
CAISESRDREYEQYF
TGTGCCATCAGTGAGTCAAGGGACAGGGAATACGAGCAGTACTTC
>TRBV6-1|few|TRBD2|TRBJ2-1
CASSTSSGAYNEQFF
TGTGCCAGCAGCACTTCTAGCGGGGCCTACAATGAGCAGTTCTTC
>TRBV5-1|-|TRBD2|TRBJ2-3
CASSLTLAGGRPDTQYF
TGCGCCAGCAGCTTGACCCTAGCGGGGGGGCGCCCAGATACGCAGTATTTT
>TRBV4-3|-|TRBD1|TRBJ2-1
CASSQVNRGRNEQFF
TGCGCCAGCAGCCAAGTGAACAGGGGGAGAAATGAGCAGTTCTTC
>TRBV6-1|-|-|TRBJ2-2
CASSEFGTGELFF
TGTGCCAGCAGTGAATTCGGGACCGGGGAGCTGTTTTTT
>TRBV5-1|-|-|TRBJ2-7
CASKEGSDEQYF
TGCGCCAGCAAGGAGGGAAGCGACGAGCAGTACTTC
>TRBV5-1|-|TRBD1|TRBJ2-7
CASSYGTDYEQYF
TGCGCCAGCAGCTACGGGACAGACTACGAGCAGTACTTC
>TRBV7-9|-|TRBD1|TRBJ2-2
CASSLGDRVSSGELFF
TGTGCCAGCAGCTTAGGGGACAGGGTCTCATCCGGGGAGCTGTTTTTT
>TRBV9|-|-|TRBJ2-7
CASSATYEQYF
TGTGCCAGCAGCGCTACCTACGAGCAGTACTTC
>TRBV12-5|-|TRBD2|TRBJ2-1
CASGLYGTSRNEQFF
TGTGCTAGTGGTTTATACGGGACTAGCCGAAATGAGCAGTTCTTC
>TRBV9|once|TRBD2|TRBJ2-1
CASSAPRGDVNEQFF
TGTGCCAGCAGCGCCCCCCGGGGGGATGTGAATGAGCAGTTCTTC